This TCR beta chain is from a study of blood T cell repertoires in COVID-19. This clone was seen a single time. The CDR3 length is 14 residues. Trimming left V 3 bases short and J 4 bases short, with 12 bases between. CDR1 SGHRS and CDR2 YFSETQ come from the germline V gene. Clones were read by immunoSEQ multiplex PCR, and TCRdb kept only the in-frame ones, dropping some. The table includes about 330,000 clones, about nine tenths detected once. The sequenced sample consisted of PBMCs or T cells enriched from blood (not recorded which). The V call is TRBV5-1, the J call TRBJ2-3; possibly TRBD2 for D (6 bases). The sequence was collected from a woman in her late teens or twenties who had recovered from COVID-19. The CDR3 here is CASSSTRSADTQYF. The CDR3 coding sequence is TGCGCCAGCAGCTCGACTAGAAGCGCAGATACGCAGTATTTT. Full variable domain (outside the CDR3, taken from reference TRBV5-1 and TRBJ2-3): KAGVTQTPRYLIKTRGQQVTLSCSPISGHRSVSWYQQTPGQGLQFLFEYFSETQRNKGNFPGRFSGRQFSNSRSEMNVSTLELGDSALYLCASSSTRSADTQYFGPGTRLTVL.